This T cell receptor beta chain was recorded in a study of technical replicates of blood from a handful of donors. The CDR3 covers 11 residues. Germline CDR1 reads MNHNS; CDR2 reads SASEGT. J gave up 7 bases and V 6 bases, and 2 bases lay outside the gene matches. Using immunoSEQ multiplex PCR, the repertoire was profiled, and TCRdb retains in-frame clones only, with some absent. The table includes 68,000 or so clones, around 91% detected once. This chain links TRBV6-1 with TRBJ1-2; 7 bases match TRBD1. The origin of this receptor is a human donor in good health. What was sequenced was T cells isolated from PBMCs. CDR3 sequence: CASRQGFGYTF. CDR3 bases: TGTGCCAGCAGACAGGGGTTTGGCTACACCTTC.